The 26 T cell receptor beta chains below all came from one sample that was sequenced in a study of T cells in Graves' hyperthyroidism and ophthalmopathy. RNA transcripts provided the source from which TCR beta CDR3 regions were amplified. The TCR CDR3 first-round RT-PCR relied on the HTBI primer set. TCRdb fed the multiplex PCR reads into MiXCR, producing one record per CDR3 protein. This sample has about 360,000 distinct CDR3 sequences, with approximately 13% found just once. Material for sequencing was blood. The source of these receptors is a woman aged 18-29 years with Graves' hyperthyroidism.

The sample holds many counts of this clonotype. J is TRBJ2-4 and V is TRBV2; D call uncertain. The CDR3 covers 14 residues. The V end was cut by 2 bases, the J end by 3 bases, with 8 bases between. Germline CDR1 SNHLY, CDR2 FYNNEI. CDR3 sequence: CASSELLGKNIQYF. In DNA, the CDR3 is TGTGCCAGCAGTGAACTGCTGGGCAAAAACATTCAGTACTTC. Complete variable domain (other parts from reference TRBV2 and TRBJ2-4): EPEVTQTPSHQVTQMGQEVILRCVPISNHLYFYWYRQILGQKVEFLVSFYNNEISEKSEIFDDQFSVERPDGSNFTLKIRSTKLEDSAMYFCASSELLGKNIQYFGAGTRLSVL.

This clonotype was counted ten times or more. The chain uses TRBV6-2 or TRBV6-3 and TRBJ2-4; D gene ambiguous. The length of the CDR3 is 18 residues. The V and J ends lost 8 bases and 7 bases respectively, with 30 bases between them. CDR1 is MNHEY, CDR2 SVGEGT, per germline. The CDR3 DNA reads as TGTGCCAGCTCAAACGGCAGGAGCCTAACCCGCAGGATTAACATTCAGTACTTC. Its translation: CASSNGRSLTRRINIQYF.

This clonotype was counted many times. The V and J genes are TRBV5-8 and TRBJ1-5; no clear D gene. The germline V and J ends were trimmed by 2 bases and 6 bases, with 3 bases remaining between them. Germline CDR1 is SGHTS and CDR2 is YDEGEE. The CDR3 is 11 residues long. CDR3 coding DNA: TGTGCCAGCAGCTTCCTTCAGCCCCAGCATTTT. It codes for CASSFLQPQHF.

The table lists this clonotype with a few counts. The chain joins TRBV9 to TRBJ2-7; D assignment may be TRBD1 or TRBD2 (6 bases each). Germline V gene lookup returns CDR1 SGDLS and CDR2 YYNGEE. The V gene lost 0 bases and the J gene lost 2 bases, with 9 bases spanning the gap. This CDR3 contains 14 residues. The CDR3 DNA reads as TGTGCCAGCAGCGTAGAGGGGGGCCCCTACGAGCAGTACTTC. As protein: CASSVEGGPYEQYF.

CDR3 DNA sequence: TGCGCCAGCAGCTTTATGGGCACGGCGACAGATACGCAGTATTTT. Translating gives CASSFMGTATDTQYF. V and J are TRBV5-1 and TRBJ2-3; no firm D call. This CDR3 contains 15 residues. The germline V gene encodes CDR1 SGHRS and CDR2 YFSETQ. V gave up 2 bases and J gave up 3 bases, with 13 bases separating them.

The chain uses TRBV7-9 and TRBJ2-1, with 12 bases matching TRBD1. CDR1 and CDR2 (germline): SEHNR, FQNEAQ (reference sequence). V gave up 6 bases and J gave up 8 bases; unmatched junction bases: 8. The CDR3 runs 15 residues. For the CDR3, the DNA is TGTGCCAGCAGGTTTCAGGGACAGGGGGCCCATGAGCAGTTCTTC. This translates into CASRFQGQGAHEQFF.

This clonotype was recorded many times. The chain carries TRBV5-1 and TRBJ2-3; the D is unclear. The V gene lost 1 base and the J gene lost 4 bases, with 10 bases spanning the gap. Germline V gene sequence: CDR1 SGHRS, CDR2 YFSETQ. The CDR3 is 14 amino acids. CDR3 coding DNA: TGCGCCAGCAGCTTGTCGCCCGTTCCAGATACGCAGTATTTT. Its protein product is CASSLSPVPDTQYF.

This clonotype was counted ten times or more. The rearrangement uses TRBV28 and TRBJ2-5, with D possibly TRBD2 on 6 matching bases. The CDR3 sequence is 15 residues long. V lost 1 base to trimming and J lost 5 bases, with 14 bases between them. CDR1 is MDHEN, CDR2 SYDVKM, per germline. Written as DNA, the CDR3 is TGTGCCAGCAGTTTATCGACTAGGCCCACGGAGACCCAGTACTTC. It translates to CASSLSTRPTETQYF.

The rearrangement uses TRBV24-1 and TRBJ2-1, with 13 bases fitting TRBD2. V lost 5 bases and J lost 5; bases outside the gene matches: 5. Looked up from germline, CDR1 is KGHDR and CDR2 is SFDVKD. The CDR3 sequence is 16 residues long. The CDR3 is CATSGGLAGINNEQFF. The CDR3 DNA sequence: TGTGCCACCAGTGGGGGACTAGCGGGGATTAACAATGAGCAGTTCTTC.

This clonotype has at least ten counts. V usage is TRBV12-3 or TRBV12-4 and J usage is TRBJ1-1; D remains ambiguous. The V and J ends lost 4 bases and 1 base respectively, with 7 bases between them. The CDR3 consists of 13 residues. The CDR3 sequence is CASSSTANTEAFF. In nucleotides, the CDR3 is TGTGCCAGCAGTTCAACAGCGAACACTGAAGCTTTCTTT.

Notes on this clonotype: This may arise from a read error, as a much more abundant clone is one base away. A read error is likely, as this CDR3 ends without the conserved phenylalanine or tryptophan. The chain links TRBV5-1 to TRBJ1-2, with TRBD1 matching 10 bases. The V segment lost 2 bases and the J segment 8 bases; nucleotides outside the gene matches: 3. The CDR3 extends over 13 amino acids. From germline, CDR1 is SGHRS and CDR2 YFSETQ. CDR3 sequence: CASSLGTGVGYTL. The CDR3 region has the DNA TGCGCCAGCAGCTTAGGGACAGGGGTCGGCTACACCCTC.

This clonotype was seen many times. The V and J genes are TRBV18 and TRBJ2-1; D unclear. The CDR3 contains 13 residues. CDR1 and CDR2 from the germline V gene are KGHSH and LQKENI. Between the trimmed V and J ends, which lost 0 bases and 9 bases, there was a span of 9 bases. In nucleotides, the CDR3 is TGTGCCAGCTCACCACCACAAGTTGGTGAGCAGTTCTTC. Protein: CASSPPQVGEQFF.

This clonotype showed up many times. At one boundary the junction diverges from the germline segment, which might be a read error. This rearrangement joins TRBV6-1 to TRBJ1-2, with D possibly TRBD1 on 5 matching bases. Germline-derived CDR1 and CDR2 are MNHNS and SASEGT. The CDR3 sequence is 13 residues long. CDR3 coding DNA: TGTGCCAGCAATGAAGGGGATTCGGGAGGCTACACCTTC. Protein sequence: CASNEGDSGGYTF.

This clonotype has ten or more counts. J is TRBJ2-2 and V is TRBV3-1; D is possibly TRBD2 (5 bases). Germline V gives CDR1 LGHDT, CDR2 YNNKEL (reference sequence). The V end lost 4 bases, the J end lost 5 bases, and 8 bases lay between the germline ends. The CDR3 loop spans 13 amino acids. CDR3 region: CASSRTLTGELFF. CDR3 bases: TGTGCCAGCAGCCGGACTTTAACCGGGGAGCTGTTTTTT. Together with reference TRBV3-1 and TRBJ2-2, the CDR3 gives the full variable domain: DTAVSQTPKYLVTQMGNDKSIKCEQNLGHDTMYWYKQDSKKFLKIMFSYNNKELIINETVPNRFSPKSPDKAHLNLHINSLELGDSAVYFCASSRTLTGELFFGEGSRLTVL.

The rearrangement uses TRBV20-1 and TRBJ1-2; tentative D call: TRBD1 (5 bases). Between the trimmed V and J ends, which lost 5 bases and 2 bases, there was a span of 12 bases. The CDR3 has 13 amino acids. Germline V CDR1 and CDR2: DFQATT, SNEGSKA (reference sequence). The CDR3 here is CSASQGRNYGYTF. The DNA of the CDR3 is TGCAGTGCTTCCCAGGGCCGGAACTATGGCTACACCTTC.

CDR3 sequence (DNA): TGTGCCAGCTCACCACCGGAGAGGGACCTCTCCTACGAGCAGTACTTC. Its protein product is CASSPPERDLSYEQYF. The chain is built from TRBV18 and TRBJ2-7; TRBD1 or TRBD2 may be the D gene (5 bases each). Germline V lookup: CDR1 KGHSH, CDR2 LQKENI. The length of the CDR3 is 16 residues. The ends were cut back, 0 bases at V and 0 bases at J, with 12 bases in the middle.

This clonotype was recorded at least ten times. The V and J genes are TRBV2 and TRBJ2-7, with 7 bases identical to TRBD2. This CDR3 has 13 amino acids. CDR1 is SNHLY, CDR2 FYNNEI, per germline. Trimming took 5 bases from V and 6 from J; bases not matched to a gene: 7. The CDR3 sequence is CASSSMGGTEQYF. The CDR3 region has the DNA TGTGCCAGCAGTTCTATGGGAGGGACCGAGCAGTACTTC. Drawing the rest from reference TRBV2 and TRBJ2-7, the complete variable domain is EPEVTQTPSHQVTQMGQEVILRCVPISNHLYFYWYRQILGQKVEFLVSFYNNEISEKSEIFDDQFSVERPDGSNFTLKIRSTKLEDSAMYFCASSSMGGTEQYFGPGTRLTVT.

The V call is TRBV2, the J call TRBJ1-4; D unclear. Per germline, CDR1 SNHLY and CDR2 FYNNEI. Trimming left V 2 bases short and J 15 bases short, with 10 bases between. This CDR3 has 11 amino acids. The CDR3 DNA reads TGTGCCAGCAGTGAATGGGAGTTGGTGTTTTTT. Its protein is CASSEWELVFF.

This clonotype was detected many times. J is TRBJ2-7 and V is TRBV6-2 or TRBV6-3; unclear D gene. Germline V gene data show CDR1 as MNHEY and CDR2 as SVGEGT. V was trimmed by 2 bases and J by 1 base, leaving 3 bases between them. CDR3 length equals 12 residues. The CDR3 DNA follows: TGTGCCAGCAGTTACCCATCCTACGAGCAGTACTTC. Residues: CASSYPSYEQYF.

Ten or more counts support this clonotype. The V call is TRBV24-1, the J call TRBJ2-3; 12 bases are shared with TRBD2. The CDR3 runs 20 residues. V was pared by 0 bases and J by 2 bases, with 11 bases of the junction left unmatched. The germline CDR1 and CDR2 sequences are KGHDR and SFDVKD. The chain's CDR3 is CATSDLTPTSGRLNTDTQYF. The CDR3 DNA is TGTGCCACCAGTGATTTGACCCCCACTAGCGGGAGGCTCAACACAGATACGCAGTATTTT.

The chain is built from TRBV6-1 and TRBJ2-3; the match to TRBD2 covers 13 bases. The CDR3 runs to 17 residues. CDR1 and CDR2 (germline): MNHNS, SASEGT. V lost 6 bases and J lost 2; bases outside the gene matches: 8. CDR3 residues: CASSSGTSGVLTDTQYF. The CDR3, as DNA: TGTGCCAGCAGCTCAGGGACTAGCGGGGTCCTCACAGATACGCAGTATTTT.

This clonotype was observed many times. J is TRBJ1-1 and V is TRBV10-3; TRBD1 matches 9 bases. Germline CDR1 and CDR2: ENHRY and SYGVKD. The CDR3 is 16 amino acids. Losses at the gene ends were 9 bases for V and 5 bases for J; bases not matched to a gene: 16. The DNA for the CDR3 is TGTGCCATTATTTCCGGGACAGGGAGGGGAGGAACTGAAGCTTTCTTT. This encodes CAIISGTGRGGTEAFF.

This clonotype has at least ten counts. The chain employs TRBV10-3 and TRBJ2-6, with D tentatively TRBD1 or TRBD2 (5 bases each). The CDR3 runs 16 residues. Germline CDR1 is ENHRY and CDR2 is SYGVKD. V was pared by 8 bases and J by 0 bases, with 14 bases between. CDR3 residues: CAIGGQRGSGANVLTF. DNA for the CDR3: TGTGCCATCGGGGGTCAGAGGGGCTCTGGGGCCAACGTCCTGACTTTC.

This clonotype was seen at least ten times. This sequence joins TRBV6-1 and TRBJ2-3; 8 bases line up with TRBD1. Germline V gives CDR1 MNHNS, CDR2 SASEGT. J was trimmed by 0 bases and V by 6 bases; bases with no gene match: 11. The CDR3 runs to 17 residues. This CDR3 reads CASSGIRQGTSTDTQYF. The CDR3 region has the DNA TGTGCCAGCAGCGGTATAAGACAGGGGACTAGCACAGATACGCAGTATTTT.

This clonotype was observed at least ten times. The rearrangement joins TRBV5-1 to TRBJ1-1, with 8 bases matching TRBD1. From germline, CDR1 is SGHRS and CDR2 YFSETQ. With V trimmed by 9 bases and J by 0 bases, 7 bases remained unmatched. This CDR3 is 14 amino acids long. The CDR3 DNA is TGCGCCACCGGGACAGGCCCCCTGAACACTGAAGCTTTCTTT. As protein: CATGTGPLNTEAFF.

This clonotype occurred a few times. V usage is TRBV10-3 and J usage is TRBJ1-2, with TRBD1 matching over 8 bases. Per germline, CDR1 ENHRY and CDR2 SYGVKD. V trimming: 7 bases; J trimming: 5 bases; junction bases outside the gene matches: 12. This CDR3 has 15 amino acids. The CDR3 coding sequence is TGTGCCATCACCTTAGACAGGGGTAATATTTATGGCTACACCTTC. It translates to CAITLDRGNIYGYTF.